The entry that follows covers one T cell receptor beta chain sequence. This CDR3 comprises 13 residues. Germline V CDR1 and CDR2: KGHSH, LQKENI. Trimming cost V 4 bases and J 4 bases; bases outside gene matches: 3. Patients from Seattle were sampled longitudinally, starting during active infection. Original methodology: For nucleated cells, counts were estimated from reference gene primer amplification. TCRdb's copy holds only in-frame clones and misses some; the assay was immunoSEQ multiplex PCR. V and J calls and clone size are those listed in that table; D and trimming were worked out from the DNA. The sample carries roughly 290,000 clones, under 85% recorded once. These data come from a study of blood T cell repertoires in COVID-19. Overall study context: Sites across the United States, Italy and Spain contributed samples from acute and convalescent COVID-19. Nucleic acid was either cDNA or gDNA, and it came from T cells, B-cell-depleted T cells, or PBMCs.

This clonotype originated in a human donor with COVID-19, enrolled during active disease. The donor label of this sample is uncertain. The J gene is TRBJ2-5, the V gene TRBV18; 7 bases match TRBD2. Sequenced material: peripheral blood. CDR3 bases: TGTGCCAGCTCACAGAGGGAGGGAGAGACCCAGTACTTC. Protein product: CASSQREGETQYF.